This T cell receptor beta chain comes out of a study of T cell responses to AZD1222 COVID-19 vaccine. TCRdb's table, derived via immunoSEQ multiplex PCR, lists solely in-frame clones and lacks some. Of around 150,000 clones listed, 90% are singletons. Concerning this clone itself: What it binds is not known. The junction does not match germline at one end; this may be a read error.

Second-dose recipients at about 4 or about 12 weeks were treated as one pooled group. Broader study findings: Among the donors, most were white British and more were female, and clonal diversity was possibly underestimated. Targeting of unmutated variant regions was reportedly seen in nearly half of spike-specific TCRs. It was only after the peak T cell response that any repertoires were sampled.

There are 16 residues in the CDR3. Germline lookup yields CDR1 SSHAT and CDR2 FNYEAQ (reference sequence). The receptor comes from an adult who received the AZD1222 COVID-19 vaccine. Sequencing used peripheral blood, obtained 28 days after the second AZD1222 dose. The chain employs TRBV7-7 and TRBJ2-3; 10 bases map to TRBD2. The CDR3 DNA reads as TGTGCTAGCAGCTTAGGGCCAGCGGGGGGGGCAGATACGCAGTATTTT. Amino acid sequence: CASSLGPAGGADTQYF.